Listed below are T cell receptor beta chains from one sample, sequenced in a study of T cells expressing NK-cell markers. TCRdb re-called the 5' RACE reads and shows each CDR3 protein once, DNA omitted. This sample's table reports about 150,000 distinct CDR3 sequences. The sequencing sample was made of blood T cells: a sorted CD56 or NKG2C T cell subset, CD4+ or CD8+ T cells, or bulk PBMC T cells (not recorded which). All receptors come from a man aged 18-70 years in good health. CDR3s include the opening cysteine and the closing phenylalanine or tryptophan. Expanded clones get a size class; other rows say once, few or many, or leave the size out.

CDR3 length	clone size	J gene	V gene	CDR3 protein
16	.	TRBJ2-7	TRBV7-9	CASSPTGLNSAYEQYF
12	.	TRBJ2-3	TRBV2	CASTRVESPQYF
15	.	TRBJ2-1	TRBV2	CASSETSGGHTLQFF
15	.	TRBJ2-1	TRBV19	CASSYGQGASNEQFF
14	.	TRBJ1-5	TRBV30	CAWSMKNSNQPQHF
15	.	TRBJ2-7	TRBV6-5	CASSSGGETKYEQYF
16	.	TRBJ1-4	TRBV6-5	CASSYSGQSLTEKLFF
16	.	TRBJ1-1	TRBV5-5	CASSLGPVTLNTEAFF
16	.	TRBJ2-3	TRBV28	CASSPRTGPNTDTQYF
14	.	TRBJ2-7	TRBV2	CASSEPEGSYEQYF
13	.	TRBJ1-4	TRBV5-4	CASRGSGQEKLFF
14	.	TRBJ2-5	TRBV5-6	CASSSPRGAETQYF
15	.	TRBJ2-3	TRBV13	CASSPTPRSPDTQYF
16	.	TRBJ2-3	TRBV15	CATSRGRGGSADTQYF
15	.	TRBJ2-1	TRBV7-8	CASSSLAGGLNEQFF
15	.	TRBJ2-7	TRBV7-8	CASSPGQPTRYEQYF
15	.	TRBJ2-5	TRBV7-9	CASSRLRDSQETQYF
14	.	TRBJ1-1	TRBV19	CASTLQGGGSEAFF
15	.	TRBJ2-7	TRBV2	CASSDRGIRTYEQYF
18	.	TRBJ2-2	TRBV13	CASSLVSDRIFPAGELFF
11	.	TRBJ1-1	TRBV19	CASSQGATAFF
12	.	TRBJ2-7	TRBV5-4	CASSLWESEQYF
14	.	TRBJ1-2	TRBV5-6	CASSPPSAVHGYTF
14	.	TRBJ2-2	TRBV29-1	CSVVWEKHAGELFF
17	.	TRBJ2-1	TRBV29-1	CSVEGGRLAGSYNEQFF
15	.	TRBJ2-1	TRBV9	CASSSGGRIYNEQFF
12	.	TRBJ2-5	TRBV24-1	CATSDHGRDQYF
13	.	TRBJ1-2	TRBV28	CASEKGGYYGYTF
15	.	TRBJ1-1	TRBV27	CASSLLGGRGTEAFF
15	.	TRBJ1-2	TRBV5-4	CASSLAGGEGYGYTF
13	.	TRBJ2-3	TRBV12-3/TRBV12-4	CASSYGRQDTQYF
15	.	TRBJ1-2	TRBV21-1	CASTSRAENNYGYTF
20	.	TRBJ1-5	TRBV25-1	CASSEPRRVEKLYSNQPQHF
13	.	TRBJ1-1	TRBV7-3	CASSLGTLTEAFF
13	.	TRBJ2-3	TRBV25-1	CATSGDSTDTQYF
15	.	TRBJ2-1	TRBV20-1	CSARAGVNSYNEQFF
11	medium-sized	TRBJ2-7	TRBV2	CASSEGGEQYF
17	.	TRBJ2-3	TRBV9	CASSPHRGSGGADTQYF
16	.	TRBJ2-3	TRBV7-9	CASSVTRTGGADTQYF
11	.	TRBJ1-1	TRBV13	CASSLPTEAFF